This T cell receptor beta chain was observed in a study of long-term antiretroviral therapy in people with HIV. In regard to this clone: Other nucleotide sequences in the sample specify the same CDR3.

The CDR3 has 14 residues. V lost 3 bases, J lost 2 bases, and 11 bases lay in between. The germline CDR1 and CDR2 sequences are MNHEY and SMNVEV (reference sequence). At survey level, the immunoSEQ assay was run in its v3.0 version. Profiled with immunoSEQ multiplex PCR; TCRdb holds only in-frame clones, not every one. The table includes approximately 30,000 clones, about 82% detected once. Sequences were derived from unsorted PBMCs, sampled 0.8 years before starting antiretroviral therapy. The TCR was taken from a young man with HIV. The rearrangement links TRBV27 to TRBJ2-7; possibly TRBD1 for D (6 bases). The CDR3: CASSFGAGAYEQYF. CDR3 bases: TGTGCCAGCAGTTTTGGCGCAGGGGCCTACGAGCAGTACTTC.